This T cell receptor beta chain was sequenced during a study of cytomegalovirus exposure and HLA in healthy donors. Study at large: Tens of millions of unique TCRs from HLA-typed donors made up an early data release. General observations from the study: Analysis performed later showed TCR beta chains linked to HLA being more clonally expanded than equally common others.

Trimming took off 5 bases at V and 6 bases at J, with 14 bases between the two ends. CDR1 SEHNR and CDR2 FQNEAQ come from the germline V gene (reference sequence). CDR3 length: 13 residues. This clone showed up just a few times. Its target is not known. PCR primers comprised 60 Vbeta and 13 Jbeta primers. Under the authors' procedure: A later analysis counted about 80 million unique TCR beta chains, 10 million to 12 million shared. Sequencing was performed with immunoSEQ multiplex PCR; in TCRdb, only in-frame clones are kept and a portion is missing. Clonal size and the V and J genes are those of that table, whereas D and trimming came from the DNA. Of 100,000 to 150,000 clones in the sample, roughly 74% were seen once.

V is TRBV7-9 and J is TRBJ2-7; the D gene is possibly TRBD2 (5 bases). The clonotype was recovered from a woman aged 45 to 65 in good health and CMV-seropositive. Sequenced material: PBMCs. The CDR3 sequence: CASSGWTSSEQYF. The CDR3 nucleotides are TGTGCCAGCAGCGGGTGGACTTCTTCCGAGCAGTACTTC.